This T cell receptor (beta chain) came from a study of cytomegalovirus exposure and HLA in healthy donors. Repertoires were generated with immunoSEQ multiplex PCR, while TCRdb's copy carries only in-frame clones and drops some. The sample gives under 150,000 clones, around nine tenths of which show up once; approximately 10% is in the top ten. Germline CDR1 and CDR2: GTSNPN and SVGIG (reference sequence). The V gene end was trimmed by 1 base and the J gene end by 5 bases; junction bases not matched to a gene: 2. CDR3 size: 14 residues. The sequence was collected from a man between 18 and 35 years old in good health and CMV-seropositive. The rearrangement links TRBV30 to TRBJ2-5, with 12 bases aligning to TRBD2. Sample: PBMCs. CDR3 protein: CAWSGGLAGETQYF. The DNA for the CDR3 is TGTGCCTGGAGTGGGGGACTAGCGGGTGAGACCCAGTACTTC.